This T cell receptor beta chain was recovered during a study of sequential checkpoint blockade in melanoma. This table comes from immunoSEQ multiplex PCR, and its TCRdb copy is limited to in-frame clones, with some not included. The table includes fewer than 35,000 clones, about 86% detected once. Specified treatment: randomized to nivolumab then ipilimumab (arm A) or the reverse (arm B). The CDR3 is made up of 15 amino acids. CDR1 and CDR2 from the germline V gene are LNHDA and SQIVND (reference sequence). Germline trimming cut 4 bases from V and 2 bases from J; bases unmatched to any gene: 8. V is TRBV19 and J is TRBJ2-7; TRBD1 matches 7 bases. This receptor was obtained from a human donor with melanoma. The specimen was CD8+ T cells sorted from blood (inferred from file names), collected from a patient given nivolumab and ipilimumab in sequence. CDR3 coding DNA: TGTGCCAGTAGTACACCGGGACAGAGTACCTACGAGCAGTACTTC. Encoded protein: CASSTPGQSTYEQYF.